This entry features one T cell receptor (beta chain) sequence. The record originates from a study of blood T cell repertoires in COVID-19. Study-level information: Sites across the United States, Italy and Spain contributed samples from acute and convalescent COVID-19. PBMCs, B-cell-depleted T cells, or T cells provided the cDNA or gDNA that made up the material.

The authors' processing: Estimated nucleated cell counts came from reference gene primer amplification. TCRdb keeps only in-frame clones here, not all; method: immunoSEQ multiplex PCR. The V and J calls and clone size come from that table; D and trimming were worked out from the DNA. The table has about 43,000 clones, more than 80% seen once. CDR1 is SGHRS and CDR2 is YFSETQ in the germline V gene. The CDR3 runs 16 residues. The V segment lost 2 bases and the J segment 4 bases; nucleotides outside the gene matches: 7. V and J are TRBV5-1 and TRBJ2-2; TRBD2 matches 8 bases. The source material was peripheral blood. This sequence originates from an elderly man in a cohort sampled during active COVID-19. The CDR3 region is CASSLRVAGSTGELFF. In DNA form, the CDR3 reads TGCGCCAGCAGCTTACGGGTAGCGGGGTCCACCGGGGAGCTGTTTTTT.